The 31 T cell receptor beta chains in this list originate from one sample, sequenced in a study of Ad26.COV2.S vaccination and SARS-CoV-2 variants. Libraries were prepared by immunoSEQ multiplex PCR; TCRdb keeps only in-frame clonotypes and omits some of them. The sample lists about 390,000 clones, roughly 90% occurring once. Treatment here: 15 to 20 received Ad26.COV2.S at low or high dose, single or two shots; 5 received placebo; per-sample allocation not given. The study sampled participants on day 63 after the first vaccine or placebo injection. The source was peripheral blood, collected in a trial of Ad26.COV2.S vaccine versus placebo. Source of these receptors: a person between 18 and 59 years old who received the Ad26.COV2.S COVID-19 vaccine or a placebo.

V usage is TRBV5-1 and J usage is TRBJ1-2; TRBD1 might be the D (5 bases). This CDR3 has 12 residues. Deletions cut 8 bases from V and 1 base from J, with 9 bases between. Germline lookup yields CDR1 SGHRS and CDR2 YFSETQ. CDR3 loop: CASSRDNYGYTF. The CDR3, as DNA: TGCGCCAGTAGCAGGGATAACTATGGCTACACCTTC.

The chain combines TRBV6-5 with TRBJ2-7; D is possibly TRBD1 or TRBD2 (5 bases each). The CDR3 extends over 13 amino acids. CDR1 is MNHEY and CDR2 is SVGAGI in the germline V gene. V was shortened by 6 bases and J by 4 bases, with 13 bases between the two germline ends. The CDR3 DNA reads as TGTGCCAGCAGGACCGGGACGGGATACGAGCAGTACTTC. Residues: CASRTGTGYEQYF.

The genes are TRBV15 and TRBJ2-2, with a possible D match to TRBD1 (5 bases). The CDR3 spans 16 residues. The V end was cut by 5 bases, the J end by 1 base, with 14 bases between. The germline gives CDR1 LNHNV, CDR2 YYDKDF (reference sequence). The CDR3 bases are TGTGCCACCAGCCGAAACCTAGGGGAGAACACCGGGGAGCTGTTTTTT. Translation gives CATSRNLGENTGELFF.

The chain carries TRBV6-2 or TRBV6-3 and TRBJ2-3; 7 nucleotides agree with TRBD2. CDR1 is MNHEY and CDR2 is SVGEGT in the germline V gene. The trim removed 5 bases at V and 0 bases at J, leaving 5 bases unmatched. This CDR3 has 15 residues. CDR3 nucleotides: TGTGCCAGCAGTAACGGGGGGACTAGCACAGATACGCAGTATTTT. Residues: CASSNGGTSTDTQYF.

This clone was observed a single time. J is TRBJ1-2 and V is TRBV5-4; 7 bases line up with TRBD1. CDR3 length: 16 residues. Germline CDR1 reads SGHNT; CDR2 reads YYREEE (reference sequence). V was clipped by 6 bases and J by 3 bases; unmatched bases: 14. CDR3 sequence: CASTVSRQGSDYGYTF. The DNA for the CDR3 is TGTGCCAGCACCGTATCACGACAGGGATCCGACTATGGCTACACCTTC. The entire variable domain, with the rest obtained from reference TRBV5-4 and TRBJ1-2, is as follows: ETGVTQSPTHLIKTRGQQVTLRCSSQSGHNTVSWYQQALGQGPQFIFQYYREEENGRGNFPPRFSGLQFPNYSSELNVNALELDDSALYLCASTVSRQGSDYGYTFGSGTRLTVV.

V and J are TRBV12-5 and TRBJ1-1; 7 nucleotides align to TRBD1. V was pared by 6 bases and J by 5 bases, with 9 bases of the junction left unmatched. The CDR3 length is 14 residues. CDR1 LGHNT and CDR2 FRNRAP come from the germline V gene. In DNA form, the CDR3 reads TGTGCTAGTGGCGCGACAGGGTGGGGGACTGAAGCTTTCTTT. Amino acids: CASGATGWGTEAFF.

This clone appeared once. The chain employs TRBV25-1 and TRBJ1-2, with D possibly TRBD1 on 5 matching bases. Germline V lookup: CDR1 MGHDK, CDR2 SYGVNS. V lost 6 bases and J 6 bases, leaving 11 bases between the germline ends. The CDR3 runs 12 residues. The CDR3 nucleotides read TGTGCCAGCAGGAGGGGCAGCGATGGCTACACCTTC. It encodes CASRRGSDGYTF.

The chain links TRBV30 to TRBJ2-7, with D unclear. CDR1 and CDR2 from the germline V gene are GTSNPN and SVGIG (reference sequence). The CDR3 covers 14 residues. Trimming pared 0 bases from V and 5 bases from J, leaving 14 bases between. The CDR3 region is CAWSVKVSRDEQYF. In DNA form, the CDR3 reads TGTGCCTGGAGTGTAAAGGTGTCGCGTGACGAGCAGTACTTC. The whole variable domain, remainder taken from reference TRBV30 and TRBJ2-7, is SQTIHQWPATLVQPVGSPLSLECTVEGTSNPNLYWYRQAAGRGLQLLFYSVGIGQISSEVPQNLSASRPQDRQFILSSKKLLLSDSGFYLCAWSVKVSRDEQYFGPGTRLTVT.

This clone was recorded a few times. This chain links TRBV4-1 with TRBJ1-1; TRBD1 aligns across 9 bases. Germline CDR1 and CDR2: MGHRA and YSYEKL. This CDR3 region has 15 residues. J lost 5 bases, V lost 4 bases, and 8 bases had no gene match. The CDR3 nucleotides are TGCGCCAGCAGCCTCACGGGACAGGGAAATACTGAAGCTTTCTTT. This sequence encodes CASSLTGQGNTEAFF.

The chain combines TRBV6-5 with TRBJ1-5; D is uncertain. Trimming pared 2 bases from V and 4 bases from J, leaving 6 bases between. The CDR3 runs 13 residues. CDR1 and CDR2 from the germline V gene are MNHEY and SVGAGI. The chain's CDR3 is CASSYSPNQPQHF. The CDR3 DNA reads as TGTGCCAGCAGTTACAGTCCAAATCAGCCCCAGCATTTT.

This clone was found once. The gene calls are TRBV6-6 and TRBJ2-7; no clear D. Trimming removed 0 bases at V and 2 bases at J, with 8 bases between. CDR3 size: 14 residues. Germline CDR1 reads MNHNY; CDR2 reads SVGAGI (reference sequence). CDR3 nucleotide sequence: TGTGCCAGCAGTTACTCGGGCCCGACCTACGAGCAGTACTTC. It codes for CASSYSGPTYEQYF.

This clone appeared once. V gene TRBV7-9 combines with J gene TRBJ2-2; D uncertain. CDR3 length: 13 amino acids. CDR1 and CDR2 (germline): SEHNR, FQNEAQ (reference sequence). Trimming took 2 bases from V and 6 from J, leaving 7 bases between them. CDR3 sequence reads: CASSLRASGELFF. Here the CDR3 DNA reads TGTGCCAGCAGCTTAAGGGCCTCCGGGGAGCTGTTTTTT.

The V call is TRBV28, the J call TRBJ1-1; D ambiguous. With 2 bases removed from V and 1 base from J, the gap between germline ends came to 11 bases. Germline CDR1 is MDHEN and CDR2 is SYDVKM. There are 15 residues in the CDR3. The CDR3 protein is CASSLARVGNTEAFF. The CDR3 region has the DNA TGTGCCAGCAGTTTAGCAAGGGTCGGGAACACTGAAGCTTTCTTT.

This rearrangement joins TRBV2 to TRBJ1-1; the D gene is possibly TRBD1 (6 bases). Germline V CDR1 and CDR2: SNHLY, FYNNEI. The V gene lost 11 bases and the J gene lost 5 bases, with 24 bases spanning the gap. The length of the CDR3 is 15 residues. In nucleotides, the CDR3 is TGTGCCTGCCGGGACATCGATATTAGAGGGACTGAAGCTTTCTTT. It translates to CACRDIDIRGTEAFF.

The chain employs TRBV28 and TRBJ1-1; the D is unclear. Germline V gives CDR1 MDHEN, CDR2 SYDVKM. The V end was cut by 3 bases, the J end by 0 bases, with 8 bases between. This CDR3 has 14 residues. The DNA of the CDR3 is TGTGCCAGCAGTTTTACCAGTTTGAACACTGAAGCTTTCTTT. This encodes CASSFTSLNTEAFF.

The chain is built from TRBV4-3 and TRBJ1-1; D gene unclear. The CDR3 sequence is 15 residues long. From germline, CDR1 is LGHNA and CDR2 YSLEER. The V end lost 1 base, the J end lost 0 bases, and 9 bases lay between the germline ends. For the CDR3, the DNA is TGCGCCAGCAGCCAAGGGTGGACGCTGAACACTGAAGCTTTCTTT. Amino acid sequence: CASSQGWTLNTEAFF.

The chain has TRBV10-2 and TRBJ2-7; D is tentatively TRBD1 or TRBD2 (5 bases each). The CDR3 contains 13 residues. V shed 7 bases and J shed 6 bases, with 16 bases lying between them. CDR1 is WSHSY, CDR2 SAAADI, per germline. CDR3 DNA sequence: TGCGCCAGCAAGGATAGGGACGGGTTCGAGCAGTACTTC. Amino acids: CASKDRDGFEQYF.

This clone was seen just once. The chain links TRBV3-1 (or the pseudogene TRBV3-2) to TRBJ2-5; 7 bases match TRBD1. CDR3 length: 14 amino acids. Germline lookup yields CDR1 LGHDT and CDR2 YNNKEL (reference sequence). V was clipped by 1 base and J by 2 bases; unmatched bases: 1. The CDR3 loop reads CASSQGDRQETQYF. CDR3 nucleotide sequence: TGTGCCAGCAGCCAAGGGGACAGACAAGAGACCCAGTACTTC.

This chain links TRBV20-1 with TRBJ1-2; tentatively, D is TRBD1 (6 bases). Germline CDR1 and CDR2: DFQATT and SNEGSKA (reference sequence). There are 11 residues in the CDR3. The V and J ends lost 6 bases and 8 bases respectively, with 13 bases between them. CDR3 in amino acids: CSAKGGNGYTF. The CDR3 DNA reads TGCAGTGCGAAAGGGGGGAACGGCTACACCTTC.

This clone appeared many times. V usage is TRBV11-3 and J usage is TRBJ2-7; 12 bases are a match to TRBD1. This CDR3 contains 15 residues. Germline CDR1 is SGHNT and CDR2 is YENEEA. The ends lost 2 bases at V and 5 bases at J; junction bases unmatched: 4. The CDR3 bases are TGTGCCAGCAGCTTAAGAGGGACAGGGGGCAACGAGCAGTACTTC. Encoded protein: CASSLRGTGGNEQYF.

V gene TRBV28 combines with J gene TRBJ1-5, with 9 positions matching TRBD1. CDR1 and CDR2 from the germline V gene are MDHEN and SYDVKM. The CDR3 consists of 15 residues. V lost 7 bases and J lost 4; bases outside the gene matches: 8. CDR3 DNA sequence: TGTGCCAGCATGGAGACAGACAGGGGGAATCAGCCCCAGCATTTT. It is translated as CASMETDRGNQPQHF. The full variable domain, rest sourced from reference TRBV28 and TRBJ1-5, is DVKVTQSSRYLVKRTGEKVFLECVQDMDHENMFWYRQDPGLGLRLIYFSYDVKMKEKGDIPEGYSVSREKKERFSLILESASTNQTSMYLCASMETDRGNQPQHFGDGTRLSIL.

This chain joins TRBV7-2 and TRBJ1-5; D remains unclear. Germline V CDR1 and CDR2: SGHTA, FQGNSA. CDR3 size: 15 residues. The V end was cut by 2 bases, the J end by 6 bases, with 14 bases between. The CDR3 DNA follows: TGTGCCAGCAGCTTAAATACCGCCCAAGGTCAGCCCCAGCATTTT. Amino acids: CASSLNTAQGQPQHF. Complete variable domain (other parts from reference TRBV7-2 and TRBJ1-5): GAGVSQSPSNKVTEKGKDVELRCDPISGHTALYWYRQSLGQGLEFLIYFQGNSAPDKSGLPSDRFSAERTGGSVSTLTIQRTQQEDSAVYLCASSLNTAQGQPQHFGDGTRLSIL.

The chain combines TRBV11-2 with TRBJ2-7; 11 bases fit TRBD2. Trimming took 2 bases from V and 5 from J; bases not matched to a gene: 5. There are 15 residues in the CDR3. In germline, CDR1 is SGHAT, CDR2 FQNNGV. The chain's CDR3 is CASSLIAGGPHEQYF. DNA for the CDR3: TGTGCCAGCAGCTTAATAGCGGGGGGGCCGCACGAGCAGTACTTC.

Only one count was recorded for this clone. The chain links TRBV6-5 to TRBJ1-5, with 10 bases aligning to TRBD1. The CDR3 runs 14 residues. The ends lost 8 bases at V and 10 bases at J; junction bases unmatched: 11. The V gene's germline CDR1 is MNHEY and CDR2 SVGAGI. The CDR3 nucleotides are TGTGCCAGCTCAAGTGGACAGGGGGTTCGACCCCAGCATTTT. Protein product: CASSSGQGVRPQHF.

The rearrangement uses TRBV3-1 (or the pseudogene TRBV3-2) and TRBJ2-2; possibly TRBD1 for D (5 bases). The CDR3 totals 15 residues. V lost 1 base and J lost 1, with 7 bases in between. Germline V lookup: CDR1 LGHDT, CDR2 YNNKEL (reference sequence). The CDR3 coding sequence is TGTGCCAGCAGCCAAGGGACACTGAACACCGGGGAGCTGTTTTTT. It codes for CASSQGTLNTGELFF.

There are a few counts of this clone. This chain connects TRBV14 to TRBJ1-2, with 11 bases lining up with TRBD1. Losses at the gene ends were 4 bases for V and 6 bases for J; bases not matched to a gene: 7. Germline V lookup: CDR1 SGHDN, CDR2 FVKESK. CDR3 length: 15 residues. The CDR3 bases are TGTGCCAGCAGCCCTTATAGGACAGGGGGCGATGGCTACACCTTC. As protein: CASSPYRTGGDGYTF. The full variable domain, with the rest looked up from reference TRBV14 and TRBJ1-2, is EAGVTQFPSHSVIEKGQTVTLRCDPISGHDNLYWYRRVMGKEIKFLLHFVKESKQDESGMPNNRFLAERTGGTYSTLKVQPAELEDSGVYFCASSPYRTGGDGYTFGSGTRLTVV.

The chain carries TRBV4-1 and TRBJ2-2; D might be TRBD1 or TRBD2, each matching 6 bases. CDR1 and CDR2 from the germline V gene are MGHRA and YSYEKL. The CDR3 has 15 amino acids. Trimming cost V 5 bases and J 1 base, with 11 bases left between them. CDR3 coding DNA: TGCGCCAGCAGCGGGAGGACAGTGAACACCGGGGAGCTGTTTTTT. It specifies CASSGRTVNTGELFF.

The rearrangement joins TRBV27 to TRBJ2-2; D uncertain. The CDR3 is 12 amino acids. Trimming took off 8 bases at V and 6 bases at J, with 10 bases between the two ends. The germline V gene has CDR1 MNHEY and CDR2 SMNVEV (reference sequence). The CDR3 DNA sequence: TGTGCCAGCCCCCCCGGGCCCGGGGAGCTGTTTTTT. It yields the protein CASPPGPGELFF.

This chain joins TRBV7-9 and TRBJ2-7; weak D call: TRBD1 (6 bases). The V end was cut by 4 bases, the J end by 1 base, with 20 bases between. CDR1 SEHNR and CDR2 FQNEAQ come from the germline V gene (reference sequence). The CDR3 runs to 17 residues. This CDR3 reads CASSSSFPGQTSYEQYF. The CDR3 DNA reads TGTGCCAGCAGCTCGTCGTTCCCGGGACAAACATCCTACGAGCAGTACTTC.

The chain couples TRBV4-3 to TRBJ2-6; no firm D call. The length of the CDR3 is 17 residues. Germline V lookup: CDR1 LGHNA, CDR2 YSLEER. V was shortened by 5 bases and J by 2 bases, with 16 bases between the two germline ends. The CDR3 loop is CASSALLTLPGANVLTF. The CDR3 region has the DNA TGCGCCAGCAGCGCTCTCCTGACCCTCCCTGGGGCCAACGTCCTGACTTTC.

This chain connects TRBV5-1 to TRBJ1-2; D gene unclear. Between the trimmed V and J ends, which lost 4 bases and 1 base, there was a span of 11 bases. This CDR3 has 14 residues. Germline loops: CDR1 SGHRS, CDR2 YFSETQ. The CDR3 here is CASSPFQDNYGYTF. CDR3 DNA sequence: TGCGCCAGCAGCCCATTTCAGGATAACTATGGCTACACCTTC.